Listed here are 6 T cell receptor beta chains from one sample, sequenced in a study of blood T cell repertoires in COVID-19. Profiled with immunoSEQ multiplex PCR; TCRdb holds only in-frame clones, not every one. Of some 56,000 clones detected, approximately 89% appear once; the ten largest clones hold 43%. The specimen was peripheral blood. The receptors derive from a woman between 55 and 75 years old with COVID-19, enrolled during active disease.

The chain joins TRBV5-1 to TRBJ1-6, with D perhaps matching TRBD1 (6 bases). Germline V gene data show CDR1 as SGHRS and CDR2 as YFSETQ. Trimming took 3 bases from V and 6 from J, leaving 22 bases between them. There are 18 residues in the CDR3. CDR3 sequence reads: CASSSGFFRDTSNSPLHF. The CDR3 DNA reads as TGCGCCAGCAGCTCAGGTTTTTTCCGGGACACCTCTAATTCACCCCTCCACTTT.

This chain connects TRBV5-5 to TRBJ1-5, with 7 positions matching TRBD1. There are 16 residues in the CDR3. Germline lookup yields CDR1 SGHKS and CDR2 YYEKEE (reference sequence). J gave up 3 bases and V 5 bases, and 11 bases lay outside the gene matches. The CDR3 spells CASSLTGTANNQPQHF. The CDR3 nucleotides read TGTGCCAGCAGTTTAACCGGGACAGCTAACAATCAGCCCCAGCATTTT.

This chain connects TRBV7-8 to TRBJ1-6; D gene uncertain. The germline V gene encodes CDR1 SGHVS and CDR2 FQNEAQ. V was trimmed by 5 bases and J by 12 bases, leaving 11 bases between them. The CDR3 has 12 residues. The CDR3 here is CASSLTREPLHF. CDR3 coding DNA: TGTGCCAGCAGCCTCACGAGAGAACCCCTCCACTTT.

This chain uses TRBV30 with TRBJ2-7; D unclear. Germline CDR1 and CDR2: GTSNPN and SVGIG (reference sequence). The germline V and J ends were trimmed by 1 base and 3 bases, with 7 bases remaining between them. This CDR3 is 12 amino acids long. The CDR3 loop is CAWSGADYEQYF. CDR3 sequence (DNA): TGTGCCTGGAGTGGGGCAGACTACGAGCAGTACTTC.

This chain joins TRBV7-9 and TRBJ2-3; TRBD2 aligns across 11 bases. The CDR3 contains 15 residues. Per germline, CDR1 SEHNR and CDR2 FQNEAQ (reference sequence). V lost 2 bases and J lost 4; bases outside the gene matches: 2. The CDR3 DNA reads TGTGCCAGCAGCTTACTAGCGGGGGGCGCAGATACGCAGTATTTT. Its protein product is CASSLLAGGADTQYF. Based on the CDR3 plus reference TRBV7-9 and TRBJ2-3, the full variable domain is DTGVSQNPRHKITKRGQNVTFRCDPISEHNRLYWYRQTLGQGPEFLTYFQNEAQLEKSRLLSDRFSAERPKGSFSTLEIQRTEQGDSAMYLCASSLLAGGADTQYFGPGTRLTVL.

The V gene is TRBV5-1, the J gene TRBJ2-2; 11 bases agree with TRBD1. Germline CDR1 is SGHRS and CDR2 is YFSETQ. This CDR3 spans 16 amino acids. The trim removed 3 bases at V and 5 bases at J, leaving 6 bases unmatched. The CDR3 bases are TGCGCCAGCAGCTCCAGGGGACAGGGGGTTACCGGGGAGCTGTTTTTT. Translation gives CASSSRGQGVTGELFF.